Listed below are T cell receptor beta chains from one sample, sequenced in a study of blood T cell repertoires in COVID-19. TCRdb's table, derived via immunoSEQ multiplex PCR, lists solely in-frame clones and lacks some. Of nearly 100,000 clones in the sample, around 85% were seen once. Sequenced input: peripheral blood. All receptors come from a woman aged 55 to 70 with acute or convalescent COVID-19. The CDR3 runs from the conserved cysteine through the conserved F or W. The D gene is left open where the match is weak. Not every row has a clone size; where given, it reads once, few, many or a size class.

v_call,clone_size,j_call,d_call,cdr3_aa,cdr3_nt
TRBV5-1,-,TRBJ2-1,TRBD1,CASSLVQGSYNEQFF,TGCGCCAGCAGCTTGGTACAGGGGTCCTACAATGAGCAGTTCTTC
TRBV30,few,TRBJ1-6,TRBD1,CAWSVGGQPNSPLHF,TGTGCCTGGAGTGTCGGGGGACAGCCTAATTCACCCCTCCACTTT
TRBV7-8,-,TRBJ1-5,TRBD1,CASSLEGASNQPQHF,TGTGCCAGCAGCTTAGAGGGGGCGAGCAATCAGCCCCAGCATTTT
TRBV7-2,-,TRBJ1-5,-,CASSRTNQPQHF,TGTGCCAGCAGCCGTACTAATCAGCCCCAGCATTTT
TRBV7-8,-,TRBJ1-1,-,CASSLVSGSMNTEAFF,TGTGCCAGCAGCTTAGTCTCAGGGTCTATGAACACTGAAGCTTTCTTT
TRBV7-9,-,TRBJ1-6,-,CASSLGGDSPLHF,TGTGCCAGCAGCTTGGGGGGGGATTCACCCCTCCACTTT
TRBV15,-,TRBJ1-1,TRBD1,CATSIDRGSKAFF,TGTGCCACCAGCATCGACAGGGGCTCAAAAGCTTTCTTT
TRBV6-5,-,TRBJ1-6,TRBD1,CASSPSTGLESPLHF,TGTGCCAGCAGTCCTTCGACAGGGTTAGAATCACCCCTCCACTTT
TRBV11-3,-,TRBJ2-7,-,CASSFNRDYEQYF,TGTGCCAGCAGCTTTAACAGGGACTACGAGCAGTACTTC
TRBV2,-,TRBJ2-1,TRBD2,CASTGHSGGDFNEQFF,TGTGCCAGCACCGGGCATAGCGGGGGGGATTTCAATGAGCAGTTCTTC
TRBV30,-,TRBJ2-5,-,CAWSVRWRANQETQYF,TGTGCCTGGAGTGTACGGTGGCGGGCGAACCAAGAGACCCAGTACTTC
TRBV28,-,TRBJ1-2,-,CASSLPVYGYTF,TGTGCCAGCAGTTTACCAGTCTATGGCTACACCTTC
TRBV3-1/TRBV3-2,-,TRBJ1-3,-,CASSQDLESSGNTIYF,TGTGCCAGCAGCCAAGATCTAGAGAGCTCTGGAAACACCATATATTTT
TRBV7-9,once,TRBJ1-3,-,CASSLESSGVGNTIYF,TGTGCCAGCAGCTTAGAAAGTTCCGGGGTCGGAAACACCATATATTTT
TRBV14,-,TRBJ1-2,-,CASSHGGAYYGYTF,TGTGCCAGCAGCCATGGGGGCGCTTACTATGGCTACACCTTC
TRBV5-1,few,TRBJ2-3,TRBD1,CASSGTDLSTDTQYF,TGCGCCAGCAGCGGGACAGACTTAAGCACAGATACGCAGTATTTT
TRBV3-1/TRBV3-2,once,TRBJ1-2,-,CASSQPGNGYTF,TGTGCCAGCAGCCAACCAGGGAATGGCTACACCTTC
TRBV15,-,TRBJ1-2,TRBD1,CATSRDSGGRSGGYTF,TGTGCCACCAGCAGAGATTCAGGGGGCCGGAGTGGAGGCTACACCTTC
TRBV6-5,-,TRBJ1-5,TRBD1,CASDRDSRSNQPQHF,TGTGCCTCTGACCGGGACAGTCGGAGCAATCAGCCCCAGCATTTT
TRBV12-3/TRBV12-4,-,TRBJ2-7,-,CASRDPPGFPAF,TGTGCCAGCAGAGATCCTCCGGGATTCCCCGCCTTC
TRBV5-6,-,TRBJ1-3,-,CASSFPGRASGNTIYF,TGTGCCAGCAGCTTCCCCGGCAGGGCCTCTGGAAACACCATATATTTT
TRBV11-2,few,TRBJ2-1,TRBD2,CASSTPTSGGPPSYNEQFF,TGTGCCAGCAGCACTCCGACTAGCGGGGGGCCTCCGTCCTACAATGAGCAGTTCTTC
TRBV5-1,-,TRBJ2-5,-,CASSLADRIQETQYF,TGCGCCAGCAGCTTGGCTGACAGGATCCAAGAGACCCAGTACTTC
TRBV4-2,-,TRBJ2-1,-,CASSQEGAGFYNEQFF,TGTGCCAGCAGCCAAGAAGGGGCAGGGTTCTACAATGAGCAGTTCTTC
TRBV3-1/TRBV3-2,-,TRBJ1-1,-,CASSQAAYRNTEAFF,TGTGCCAGCAGCCAAGCTGCCTACAGAAACACTGAAGCTTTCTTT
TRBV11-3,once,TRBJ2-2,TRBD1,CASSFRTGSGELFF,TGTGCCAGCAGCTTTAGGACAGGGTCCGGGGAGCTGTTTTTT
TRBV12-3/TRBV12-4,once,TRBJ2-2,-,CATTGTNTGELFF,TGTGCCACAACCGGGACGAACACCGGGGAGCTGTTTTTT
TRBV5-4,-,TRBJ1-3,TRBD1,CASSADRAGNTIYF,TGTGCCAGCAGCGCGGACAGGGCCGGAAACACCATATATTTT